The 16 T cell receptor beta chains below were found in one sample sequenced in a study of cytomegalovirus exposure and HLA in healthy donors. The PCR was carried out with 60 Vbeta primers and 13 Jbeta primers. Some clones are missing from TCRdb's copy, which holds only in-frame ones; the method was immunoSEQ multiplex PCR. Of 85,000 to 100,000 clones listed, roughly 80% are singletons. Sequenced material: PBMCs. The receptors stem from a man aged 55 to 69 in good health and CMV-seropositive.

The rearrangement uses TRBV10-1 and TRBJ2-3, with D hard to call. The CDR3 runs to 15 residues. V dropped 6 bases and J dropped 5 bases, with 18 bases sitting between them. Germline V gene lookup returns CDR1 WNHNN and CDR2 SYGVQD (reference sequence). CDR3 sequence (DNA): TGCGCCAGCAGCCCCGGAGTCGGGTCCGGAGATACGCAGTATTTT. Encoded protein: CASSPGVGSGDTQYF.

The rearrangement joins TRBV11-2 to TRBJ1-3, with a weak D call TRBD1 (5 bases). Between the trimmed V and J ends, which lost 5 bases and 4 bases, there was a span of 21 bases. The germline V gene encodes CDR1 SGHAT and CDR2 FQNNGV. The CDR3 is 17 amino acids. CDR3 coding DNA: TGTGCCAGCAGCCCTAGGGGCCTGGGCGCGAGAGGAAACACCATATATTTT. Translating gives CASSPRGLGARGNTIYF.

The table lists this clone with a few counts. The rearrangement links TRBV4-1 to TRBJ1-2, with a possible D match to TRBD1 (5 bases). Germline V lookup: CDR1 MGHRA, CDR2 YSYEKL. Between the trimmed V and J ends, which lost 0 bases and 3 bases, there was a span of 8 bases. The CDR3 consists of 14 residues. The CDR3 sequence: CASSQDGGYYGYTF. CDR3 nucleotide sequence: TGCGCCAGCAGCCAAGATGGGGGGTACTATGGCTACACCTTC.

The V and J genes are TRBV15 and TRBJ2-3; D is perhaps TRBD1 (6 bases). The V end lost 3 bases, the J end lost 5 bases, and 15 bases lay between the germline ends. Germline V lookup: CDR1 LNHNV, CDR2 YYDKDF (reference sequence). This CDR3 region has 15 residues. In nucleotides, the CDR3 is TGTGCCACCAGCAGCATCAAGGGGGAACAAGATACGCAGTATTTT. Translation gives CATSSIKGEQDTQYF.

This clone has only one observation. This chain links TRBV5-1 with TRBJ2-5; no reliable D call. The DNA end is more similar to TRBJ2-7, so the J call may be wrong. Germline V gives CDR1 SGHRS, CDR2 YFSETQ. This CDR3 comprises 12 residues. CDR3 sequence: CASSSALGEQYF. CDR3 DNA: TGCGCCAGCAGCTCCGCTTTGGGCGAGCAGTACTTC.

This chain's CDR3 is CASSEELIGGAGYNEQFF. The CDR3 DNA reads TGTGCCAGCAGTGAAGAGTTAATCGGGGGGGCTGGCTACAATGAGCAGTTCTTC. This chain connects TRBV6-1 to TRBJ2-1; TRBD2 matches at 8 bases. Germline CDR1 and CDR2: MNHNS and SASEGT. Trimming took 1 base from V and 3 from J; bases not matched to a gene: 11. The CDR3 is 18 amino acids.

The chain recombines TRBV4-1 with TRBJ2-7; 9 positions agree with TRBD2. Germline trimming cut 1 base from V and 4 bases from J; bases unmatched to any gene: 5. CDR3 length equals 15 residues. Germline V gene data show CDR1 as MGHRA and CDR2 as YSYEKL. The CDR3 region has the DNA TGCGCCAGCAGCCAAGGGGGTAGCGGGGGTTACGAGCAGTACTTC. This gives the protein CASSQGGSGGYEQYF.

The J gene is TRBJ2-3, the V gene TRBV4-2, with 14 nucleotides matching TRBD2. The ends lost 1 base at V and 7 bases at J; junction bases unmatched: 13. Per germline, CDR1 LGHNA and CDR2 YNFKEQ. This CDR3 is 19 amino acids long. DNA for the CDR3: TGTGCCAGCAGCCAAGTCGAGACTAGCGGGGGGGCCGGTCTAAATACGCAGTATTTT. Its translation is CASSQVETSGGAGLNTQYF.

This clone was counted between two and nine times. One end of the junction is discordant with germline, which a read error may explain. V usage is TRBV6-6 and J usage is TRBJ1-6; 7 nucleotides line up with TRBD1. This CDR3 is built from 12 residues. From germline, CDR1 is MNHNY and CDR2 SVGAGI (reference sequence). CDR3: CASSYSNDRALF. The CDR3 DNA sequence: TGTGCCAGCAGTTACTCGAACGACAGGGCCCTCTTT.

This chain uses TRBV21-1 with TRBJ2-3; the table's D gene call, TRBD2, was not cross checked with the DNA. TRBV21-1 is noted as a pseudogene. This CDR3 comprises 16 residues. CDR3 nucleotides: TGTGCCAGCAGCAAGGGCGGGGGCCTAAGCACAGATACGCAGTATTTT. This translates into CASSKGGGLSTDTQYF.

The rearrangement joins TRBV19 to TRBJ2-7; TRBD2 matches at 8 bases. V gave up 4 bases and J gave up 2 bases; unmatched junction bases: 7. In germline, CDR1 is LNHDA, CDR2 SQIVND (reference sequence). The CDR3 has 15 residues. In DNA, the CDR3 is TGTGCCAGTAGTAGGGGCGGGGGGCAGACCTACGAGCAGTACTTC. This gives the protein CASSRGGGQTYEQYF.

The chain joins TRBV10-3 to TRBJ1-2; D is perhaps TRBD1 (5 bases). Deletions cut 0 bases from V and 8 bases from J, with 13 bases between. Germline assignment: CDR1 ENHRY and CDR2 SYGVKD. The CDR3 length is 14 residues. Here the CDR3 reads CAISESNRSGGYTF. CDR3 nucleotide sequence: TGTGCCATCAGTGAGTCGAACAGGAGTGGGGGCTACACCTTC.

The CDR3, as DNA: TGTGCCAGCAGTTCCCAGCGGGGGGGCCTCGATGAGCAGTTCTTC. Its protein product is CASSSQRGGLDEQFF. This chain links TRBV6-6 with TRBJ2-1; 10 nucleotides agree with TRBD2. Germline V gene data show CDR1 as MNHNY and CDR2 as SVGAGI (reference sequence). The V and J ends lost 4 bases and 8 bases, in that order; junction bases with no gene match: 8. The CDR3 runs to 15 residues.

There are a few counts of this clone. The chain joins TRBV6-6 to TRBJ2-5, with D unclear. The J call may be mistaken, given a closer DNA end match to TRBJ2-7. CDR1 is MNHNY and CDR2 is SVGAGI in the germline V gene (reference sequence). The CDR3 spans 15 residues. The CDR3 protein is CASSYSETLSYEQYF. Here the CDR3 DNA reads TGTGCCAGCAGTTACTCGGAGACGCTCTCCTACGAGCAGTACTTC.

This rearrangement joins TRBV19 to TRBJ2-3; D may be TRBD2 (6 bases). V lost 1 base and J lost 1, with 12 bases in between. CDR3 length equals 16 residues. CDR1 is LNHDA and CDR2 is SQIVND in the germline V gene (reference sequence). The CDR3 loop reads CASSIGGSGGTDTQYF. The CDR3 DNA is TGTGCCAGTAGTATAGGAGGTTCGGGGGGCACAGATACGCAGTATTTT.

In the case of this clone: A read error may produce the germline difference seen at one junction end. The CDR3 DNA is TGCAGTGCTGGACTAGCGGGGCCGAGTGTCTTC. It specifies CSAGLAGPSVF. The chain employs TRBV20-1 and TRBJ2-4, with TRBD2 matching over 12 bases. CDR1 is DFQATT and CDR2 is SNEGSKA in the germline V gene (reference sequence). The CDR3 covers 11 residues.